This is a list of T cell receptor beta chains from one sample in a study of monozygotic twins with inflammatory bowel disease. One entry per CDR3 protein, without DNA, is what TCRdb gives after re-calling the 5' RACE reads. This table lists around 230,000 distinct CDR3 sequences. The sequenced sample was blood. The receptors derive from a human donor with ulcerative colitis or Crohn's disease, or a healthy co-twin of an affected twin (not recorded which). CDR3s include the opening cysteine and the closing phenylalanine or tryptophan.

J gene,V gene,CDR3 protein
TRBJ1-1,TRBV10-3,CAINKDLNTEAFF
TRBJ1-4,TRBV7-9,CASSSGVGTNEKLFF
TRBJ2-7,TRBV15,CATSIGGRGYEQYF
TRBJ1-2,TRBV5-4,CASSLLTEPNYGYTF
TRBJ2-7,TRBV29-1,CSVEGPGRDYEQYF
TRBJ1-1,TRBV12-3/TRBV12-4,CASSLAPPLGNTEAFF
TRBJ1-6,TRBV20-1,CSARDWGGRPTNYNSPLHF
TRBJ1-1,TRBV18,CASSPTGPLSGTEAFF
TRBJ1-4,TRBV7-9,CASSLDPANEKLFF
TRBJ2-3,TRBV20-1,CSASPRVGKTDTQYF
TRBJ1-2,TRBV5-1,CASSAGLPEGYTF
TRBJ2-3,TRBV11-2,CASSLPGGAGFRDTQYF
TRBJ1-6,TRBV12-3/TRBV12-4,CASSLKATTSPLHF
TRBJ2-7,TRBV20-1,CSARARYPLTSTYEQYF
TRBJ2-1,TRBV5-1,CASSYGPGSSSYNEQFF
TRBJ1-2,TRBV7-8,CASSFRDRAYFNYGYTF
TRBJ1-1,TRBV5-1,CASSVDRTEAFF
TRBJ2-3,TRBV20-1,CSALAGGPSDTQYF
TRBJ2-7,TRBV20-1,CSATPIYEQYF
TRBJ2-1,TRBV5-1,CASSTGQPYNEQFF
TRBJ1-2,TRBV29-1,CSVPDRTGSLIYGYTF
TRBJ1-2,TRBV9,CASSEDRATIPDGYTF
TRBJ1-1,TRBV29-1,CSARMENTEAFF
TRBJ2-1,TRBV20-1,CSAVLGGYYNEQFF
TRBJ2-5,TRBV19,CASSSRRGAETQYF
TRBJ2-7,TRBV6-5,CASSYGTGVGEQYF
TRBJ1-4,TRBV7-2,CASSLAAQGSYEKLFF
TRBJ2-1,TRBV7-9,CASSPQDSSGEQFF
TRBJ1-1,TRBV18,CASSPRESEAFF
TRBJ1-6,TRBV7-2,CASTRHSYNSPLHF
TRBJ2-5,TRBV20-1,CSAVQVYQETQYF
TRBJ2-7,TRBV12-3/TRBV12-4,CASSPTYFEQYF
TRBJ1-2,TRBV7-9,CASSLVTGGNYGYTF
TRBJ2-7,TRBV6-1,CASTSHRRGSGPYEQYF